This TCR beta chain was identified during a study of blood T cells in healthy people across ages. Study overall: Capturing about one barcoded beta molecule per two T cells was achieved by template switching.

Next came a second PCR, run for roughly 6 to 11 cycles, which used a sample-barcoded 5' primer along with a J-beta primer mix. All samples gave at least 2.5 million CDR3-containing paired-end reads. MiXCR, applied by TCRdb to the 5' RACE reads, yields one record per CDR3 protein. The sample carries 950,000 to 1,200,000 distinct CDR3 sequences, roughly two fifths recorded once. Each sample had at least 7 million PBMCs isolated. The sample was blood. The TCR originated in a young man in good health.

DNA of the CDR3: TGTGCCAGCAGTTTCGGGCGGGACCGGCGACAAGAGACCCAGTACTTC. The encoded protein is CASSFGRDRRQETQYF. This rearrangement joins TRBV12-3 or TRBV12-4 to TRBJ2-5, with a tentative D call TRBD2 (6 bases). V was cut by 3 bases and J by 2 bases, with 16 bases left in between. The CDR3 loop spans 16 amino acids.